This is a list of T cell receptor beta chains from one sample in a study of OX40 agonist ivuxolimab in advanced cancers. The table came from immunoSEQ multiplex PCR; TCRdb's copy has only in-frame clones and leaves some out. The repertoire includes fewer than 80,000 clones, roughly 87% of them detected once, and 3.4% sits in the top ten. The sample was CD4+ or CD8+ T cells sorted from blood, taken in a trial of the OX40 agonist ivuxolimab. The receptors shown here come from an adult with an advanced solid tumor such as melanoma, head and neck, liver or kidney cancer. The CDR3 runs from the conserved cysteine through the conserved F or W. D genes are given only for firm matches. Clone size appears in some rows only: once, few, many, or a class for an expanded clone.

>.|.|TRBJ2-6|TRBV4-1
TGCGCCAGCAGCCAAGGGACTTTTGTTGGGGCCAACGTCCTGACTTTC
CASSQGTFVGANVLTF
>once|.|TRBJ1-2|TRBV5-6
TGTGCCAGCAGCCCCTGGGCGGTTTCCTATGGCTACACCTTC
CASSPWAVSYGYTF
>.|.|TRBJ1-3|TRBV30
TGTGCCTGGAAAAAAGGACAGAGCTCTGGAAACACCATATATTTT
CAWKKGQSSGNTIYF
>few|TRBD1|TRBJ1-2|TRBV6-1
TGTGCCAGCAGAACAGGGGATCCGGGAGGCTACACCTTC
CASRTGDPGGYTF
>.|.|TRBJ2-1|TRBV11-3
TGTGCCAGCAGCCCCAATTGGGGGCCCTACAATGAGCAGTTCTTC
CASSPNWGPYNEQFF
>.|TRBD1|TRBJ1-1|TRBV28
TGTGCCAGCAGGCGGACAGGGGCCGCGAACACTGAAGCTTTCTTT
CASRRTGAANTEAFF
>.|.|TRBJ1-3|TRBV11-2
TGTGCCAGCAGTACAGGGACAGGAAACACCATATATTTT
CASSTGTGNTIYF
>.|.|TRBJ1-2|TRBV15
TGTGCCACCAGCCCTAGGAGGGGGGGGTATGGCTACACCTTC
CATSPRRGGYGYTF
>.|.|TRBJ1-2|TRBV30
TGTGCCTGGAGCCCGGGGGACTATGGCTACACCTTC
CAWSPGDYGYTF
>.|.|TRBJ2-5|TRBV7-9
TGTGCCAGCAGCTTAGGTTCTGGAGTTATGGAGACCCAGTACTTC
CASSLGSGVMETQYF
>.|.|TRBJ2-5|TRBV11-1
TGTGCCAGCAGCCCGACCAGTACTGCGGAGACCCAGTACTTC
CASSPTSTAETQYF
>once|.|TRBJ1-6|TRBV6-5
TGTGCCAGCAGTGCTACAGGGACTAATTCACCCCTCCACTTT
CASSATGTNSPLHF
>.|.|TRBJ1-5|TRBV11-2
TGTGCCAGCAGCGGGGAGGGGAATCAGCCCCAGCATTTT
CASSGEGNQPQHF
>.|TRBD2|TRBJ2-3|TRBV7-2
TGTGCCAGCAGCATAAAGGGTACTAGCGGGGGTCTCTCTAGAGATACGCAGTATTTT
CASSIKGTSGGLSRDTQYF
>.|.|TRBJ2-1|TRBV18
TGTGCCAGCTCACCACCGTCTAACATTGCTCTCAACTACAATGAGCAGTTCTTC
CASSPPSNIALNYNEQFF
>.|.|TRBJ1-1|TRBV7-8
TGTGCCAGCAGCCCCGGGACTCACCGGAACACTGAAGCTTTCTTT
CASSPGTHRNTEAFF
>.|TRBD1|TRBJ2-3|TRBV28
TGTGCCAGCAGACTCTGGACAGGGGTGATGGGTGAGGAAGTGGCAGATACGCAGTATTTT
CASRLWTGVMGEEVADTQYF
>.|TRBD2|TRBJ2-3|TRBV4-3
TGCGCCAGCAGCCAAGGGTCAGCGGGACGCACAGATACGCAGTATTTT
CASSQGSAGRTDTQYF
>once|.|TRBJ2-7|TRBV7-2
TGTGCCAGCAGCCGGACACGTAGCTCCTACGAGCAGTACTTC
CASSRTRSSYEQYF
>.|TRBD1|TRBJ2-5|TRBV30
TGTGCCGGGCGGACAGGGCGGAGATGGGGGGAGACCCAGTACTTC
CAGRTGRRWGETQYF
>once|TRBD1|TRBJ1-1|TRBV27
TGTGCCAGCAAGGGGGGACAGGGGGCCGGCACTGAAGCTTTCTTT
CASKGGQGAGTEAFF
>.|.|TRBJ2-7|TRBV30
TGTGCCTGGGGCGTTTACGAGCAGTACTTC
CAWGVYEQYF
>.|.|TRBJ2-4|TRBV7-3
TGTGCCAGCAGCTTAGTCCAGGGCGGCATTCAGTACTTC
CASSLVQGGIQYF
>.|.|TRBJ2-4|TRBV27
TGTGCCAGCAGTGGGGGAGGATGGCTAGCCAAAAACATTCAGTACTTC
CASSGGGWLAKNIQYF
>.|TRBD2|TRBJ2-3|TRBV2
TGTGCCAGCAGTGAATTGGCTAGCGGACTCACAGATACGCAGTATTTT
CASSELASGLTDTQYF
>.|.|TRBJ1-1|TRBV9
TGTGCCAGCAGCGTAGCAGGATTTCTTATGAACACTGAAGCTTTCTTT
CASSVAGFLMNTEAFF
>.|.|TRBJ1-4|TRBV14
TGTGCCAGCAGCCAAGATGGCGGGGGACGAGGGGGTAGAAAACTGTTTTTT
CASSQDGGGRGGRKLFF
>.|.|TRBJ1-1|TRBV7-2
TGTGCCAGCAGCGCCACGAAGGAATACGCTGAAGCTTTCTTT
CASSATKEYAEAFF
>once|.|TRBJ2-1|TRBV7-2
TGTGCCAGCAGCTTAGCCCATGAGCAGTTCTTC
CASSLAHEQFF
>.|TRBD1|TRBJ1-1|TRBV6-4
TGTGCCAGCAGTGACTCGAAGGCAGGGGGCGTATACACTGAAGCTTTCTTT
CASSDSKAGGVYTEAFF
>.|.|TRBJ2-5|TRBV15
TGTGCCACCAGCAGAGATGTCGGGGGTGAGACCCAGTACTTC
CATSRDVGGETQYF
>.|.|TRBJ1-3|TRBV4-2
TGTGCCAGCGAGAATACCGACGGGGGAAACACCATATATTTT
CASENTDGGNTIYF
>.|.|TRBJ2-7|TRBV18
TGTGCCAGCTCCCGGACAGACATCAGCTCCTACGAGCAGTACTTC
CASSRTDISSYEQYF
>few|TRBD1|TRBJ1-5|TRBV6-6
TGTGCCACCTTAGGACAGGGGAATCAGCCCCAGCATTTT
CATLGQGNQPQHF
>few|.|TRBJ1-6|TRBV18
TGTGCCAGCTCACCCGACGGGGGAAGATCACCCCTCCACTTT
CASSPDGGRSPLHF
>.|.|TRBJ2-3|TRBV28
TGTGCAACCAGGCCCCCGATGGGCACAGATACGCAGTATTTT
CATRPPMGTDTQYF
>.|.|TRBJ2-7|TRBV11-3
TGTGCCAGCAGCTCTCCGGGACAAAACGTCTACGAGCAGTACTTC
CASSSPGQNVYEQYF
>.|.|TRBJ2-7|TRBV5-6
TGTGCCAGCTCCGTCCCCCACTCCTACGAGCAGTACTTC
CASSVPHSYEQYF
>.|.|TRBJ2-3|TRBV7-8
TGTGCCAGCTCCGAATTGACTAGCACAGATACGCAGTATTTT
CASSELTSTDTQYF
>.|.|TRBJ1-3|TRBV7-8
TGTGCCAGCAGCCCCTACAGGGTTCCAACTGGAAACACCATATATTTT
CASSPYRVPTGNTIYF
>.|TRBD2|TRBJ2-6|TRBV4-2
TGTGCCAGCAGCCAGGCGGGGGGGTCTGGGGCCAACGTCCTGACTTTC
CASSQAGGSGANVLTF
>.|.|TRBJ2-5|TRBV18
TGTGCCAGCTCACCAAGGGAAAGGACAGCTGCTGCCAATAAAGAGACCCAGTACTTC
CASSPRERTAAANKETQYF
>.|.|TRBJ2-3|TRBV7-8
TGTGCCAGCAGCCCCGCCACCACAGATACGCAGTATTTT
CASSPATTDTQYF
>.|TRBD2|TRBJ2-7|TRBV6-1
TGTGCCAGCAGTGAAGCCGGCGGGGGGTACGAGCAGTACTTC
CASSEAGGGYEQYF
>.|.|TRBJ1-5|TRBV10-3
TGTGCCATCAGTGTGGGGGCCCGAGGGAGTCCCAATCAGCCCCAGCATTTT
CAISVGARGSPNQPQHF
>.|TRBD2|TRBJ2-3|TRBV5-1
TGCGCCAGCAGCCCGGGACTAGCGGGGGGGCGAATGACAGATACGCAGTATTTT
CASSPGLAGGRMTDTQYF
>.|.|TRBJ1-6|TRBV9
TGTGCCAGCAGCGTATCGGGACAAAATAATTCACCCCTCCACTTT
CASSVSGQNNSPLHF
>.|TRBD1|TRBJ1-6|TRBV28
TGTGCCAGCTTCCCGGGGACAGGGGGCAATTCACCCCTCCACTTT
CASFPGTGGNSPLHF
>once|TRBD1|TRBJ2-5|TRBV7-2
TGTGCCAGCAGCCAACGGGACAGAGAAGAGACCCAGTACTTC
CASSQRDREETQYF
>once|TRBD2|TRBJ2-3|TRBV7-9
TGTGCCAGCAGCTTAGCACGGGGGGTTGAAACAGATACGCAGTATTTT
CASSLARGVETDTQYF
>.|TRBD1|TRBJ2-5|TRBV28
TGTGCCAGCAGTTTATCCGGACAGGGGGAGACCCAGTACTTC
CASSLSGQGETQYF
>.|TRBD2|TRBJ2-1|TRBV9
TGTGCCAGCAGCGATGGACTAGCGGGGGGGAGAAATGAGCAGTTCTTC
CASSDGLAGGRNEQFF
>.|.|TRBJ2-5|TRBV5-1
TGCGCCAGCAGCTTGATAGGGATGGAGACCCAGTACTTC
CASSLIGMETQYF
>.|.|TRBJ1-2|TRBV28
TGTGCCAGCAGTTCCGGGATCCTGGGGACTAACTATGGCTACACCTTC
CASSSGILGTNYGYTF
>.|.|TRBJ2-1|TRBV14
TGTGCCAGCAGCCCCCAGGCCCGGGAGCAGTTCTTC
CASSPQAREQFF
>few|TRBD2|TRBJ2-3|TRBV27
TGTGCCAGCAGAGGACTAGACTCAGATACGCAGTATTTT
CASRGLDSDTQYF